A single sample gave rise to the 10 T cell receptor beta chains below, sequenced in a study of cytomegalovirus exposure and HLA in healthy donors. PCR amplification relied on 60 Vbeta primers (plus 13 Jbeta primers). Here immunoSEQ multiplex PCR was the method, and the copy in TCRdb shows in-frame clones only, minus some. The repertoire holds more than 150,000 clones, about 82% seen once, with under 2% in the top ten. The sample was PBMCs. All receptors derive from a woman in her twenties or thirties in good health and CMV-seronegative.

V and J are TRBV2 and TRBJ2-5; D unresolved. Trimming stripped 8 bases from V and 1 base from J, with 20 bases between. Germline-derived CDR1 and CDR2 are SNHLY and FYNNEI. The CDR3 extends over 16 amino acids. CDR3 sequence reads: CASERRAQGFQETQYF. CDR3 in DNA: TGTGCCAGCGAGCGTAGAGCTCAAGGCTTCCAAGAGACCCAGTACTTC.

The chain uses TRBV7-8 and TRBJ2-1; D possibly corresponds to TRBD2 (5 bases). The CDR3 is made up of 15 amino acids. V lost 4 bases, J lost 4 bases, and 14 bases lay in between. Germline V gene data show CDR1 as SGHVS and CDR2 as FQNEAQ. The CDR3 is CASSSRELGYNEQFF. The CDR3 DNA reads TGTGCCAGCAGCTCAAGGGAGCTAGGGTACAATGAGCAGTTCTTC.

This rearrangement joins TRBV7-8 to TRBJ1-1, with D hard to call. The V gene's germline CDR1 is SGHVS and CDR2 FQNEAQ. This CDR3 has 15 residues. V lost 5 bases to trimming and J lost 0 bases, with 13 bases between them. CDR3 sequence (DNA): TGTGCCAGCAGCCCATCCGGTTTCATGAACACTGAAGCTTTCTTT. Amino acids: CASSPSGFMNTEAFF.

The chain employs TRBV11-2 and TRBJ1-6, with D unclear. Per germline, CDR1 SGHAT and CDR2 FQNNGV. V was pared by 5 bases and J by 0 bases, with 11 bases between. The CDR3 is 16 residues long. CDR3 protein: CASSPGRDSYNSPLHF. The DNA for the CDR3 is TGTGCCAGCAGCCCAGGACGGGACTCCTATAATTCACCCCTCCACTTT.

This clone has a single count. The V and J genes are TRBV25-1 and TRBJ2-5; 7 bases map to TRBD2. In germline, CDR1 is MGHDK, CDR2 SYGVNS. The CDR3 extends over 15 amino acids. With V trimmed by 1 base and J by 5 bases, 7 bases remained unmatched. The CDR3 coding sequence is TGTGCCAGCAGTGAATTGCGGGGGATAGGGGAGACCCAGTACTTC. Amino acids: CASSELRGIGETQYF.

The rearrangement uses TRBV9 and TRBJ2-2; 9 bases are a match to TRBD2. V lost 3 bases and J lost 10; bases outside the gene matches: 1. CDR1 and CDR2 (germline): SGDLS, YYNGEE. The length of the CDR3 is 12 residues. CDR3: CASSGLAEELFF. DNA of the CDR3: TGTGCCAGCAGCGGACTAGCGGAGGAGCTGTTTTTT.

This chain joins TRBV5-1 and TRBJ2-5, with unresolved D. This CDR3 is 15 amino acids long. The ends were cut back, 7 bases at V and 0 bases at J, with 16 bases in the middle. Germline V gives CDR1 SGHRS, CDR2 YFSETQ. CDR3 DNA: TGCGCCAGCTCCTTTACTAAGAGGTACCAAGAGACCCAGTACTTC. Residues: CASSFTKRYQETQYF.

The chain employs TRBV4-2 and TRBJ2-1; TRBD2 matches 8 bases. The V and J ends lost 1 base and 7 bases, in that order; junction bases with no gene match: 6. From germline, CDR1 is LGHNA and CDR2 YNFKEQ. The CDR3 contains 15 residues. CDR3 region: CASSQVAAGENEQFF. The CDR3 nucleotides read TGTGCCAGCAGCCAAGTGGCAGCGGGGGAGAATGAGCAGTTCTTC.

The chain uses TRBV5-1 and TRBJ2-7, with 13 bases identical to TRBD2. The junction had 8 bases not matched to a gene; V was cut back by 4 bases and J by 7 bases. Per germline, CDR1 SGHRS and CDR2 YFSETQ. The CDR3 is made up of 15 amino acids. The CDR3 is CASSDFTSGGAEQYF. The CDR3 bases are TGCGCCAGCAGCGACTTCACTAGCGGGGGGGCGGAGCAGTACTTC.

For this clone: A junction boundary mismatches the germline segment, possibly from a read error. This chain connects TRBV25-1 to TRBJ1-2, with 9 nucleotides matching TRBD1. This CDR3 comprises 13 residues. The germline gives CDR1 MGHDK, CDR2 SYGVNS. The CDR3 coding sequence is TGTGTCAGCAGCCTACAGGGGGCGGAAGGCTACACCTTC. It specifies CVSSLQGAEGYTF.